The source of this TCR beta chain is a study of chemoradiotherapy in HPV16-positive cancers. At the level of the study: Functional T-cell assays on a couple of HPV16-positive patients' cells defined candidate HPV-specific clones and common TCR motifs.

Data came from immunoSEQ multiplex PCR; TCRdb stores just in-frame clones and leaves some out. The sample has about 16,000 clones, roughly three quarters seen once. Remarks on this clone: Its antigen remains unknown.

The germline CDR1 and CDR2 sequences are SNHLY and FYNNEI. With 8 bases removed from V and 1 base from J, the gap between germline ends came to 11 bases. This CDR3 is built from 13 residues. Study observations and caveats: Candidate HPV-specific clones and E7-related TCR motifs grew in tumor during treatment. Better recurrence-free survival went with HPV-responsive T-cell expansion in HPV16-positive patients. HPV-specific T cells were functionally defined from only a couple of HPV16-positive patients.

The material was obtained from a patient who underwent chemoradiotherapy. This rearrangement joins TRBV2 to TRBJ1-1; D gene uncertain. The clonotype was recovered from a human donor with HPV-associated anogenital cancer. The CDR3 DNA sequence: TGTGCCAGCGTGACTCTGCGGAACACTGAAGCTTTCTTT. As protein: CASVTLRNTEAFF.